Described below is a single T cell receptor (beta chain) sequence and its context. Antigen unknown. The data were obtained in a study of cytomegalovirus exposure and HLA in healthy donors. Primers for the PCR totalled 60 Vbeta and 13 Jbeta. Repertoires were generated with immunoSEQ multiplex PCR, while TCRdb's copy carries only in-frame clones and drops some. The sample holds around 100,000 clones, 79% seen once. Study-level findings and limits: There were three CMV-associated chains whose specificity for CMV antigens was confirmed in vitro. According to an earlier analysis, most TCR beta V segments yielded productive rearrangements about 87% or about 30% of the time. Reported results showed that the classifier diagnosed cytomegalovirus status with high specificity and sensitivity.

The receptor's source is a young woman in good health and CMV-seropositive. The sequenced sample was PBMCs.

CDR3 DNA: TGTGCCAGCAGCTTGCGGGCAGGGGGGAATCAGCCCCAGCATTTT. Residues: CASSLRAGGNQPQHF. V is TRBV5-6 and J is TRBJ1-5, with 7 bases that match TRBD1. The CDR3 has 15 residues. After removal of 1 base from V and 4 bases from J, the junction contained 5 bases not matched to a gene. The germline gives CDR1 SGHDT, CDR2 YYEEEE.